The 24 T cell receptor beta chains below were found in one sample sequenced in a study of cytomegalovirus exposure and HLA in healthy donors. PCR amplification relied on 60 Vbeta primers (plus 13 Jbeta primers). Method: immunoSEQ multiplex PCR; TCRdb's copy keeps in-frame clones and lacks some. The repertoire holds approximately 190,000 clones, approximately 83% seen once, with about 0.1% in the top ten. The sample was PBMCs. These receptors all stem from a boy between 2 and 15 years old in good health and CMV-seronegative.

This clone was detected a few times. This rearrangement joins TRBV29-1 to TRBJ1-1; maybe TRBD1 (5 bases). The CDR3 consists of 14 residues. Germline V gene data show CDR1 as SQVTM and CDR2 as ANQGSEA. The ends were cut back, 4 bases at V and 5 bases at J, with 17 bases in the middle. The CDR3 loop is CSVVRGLWGTEAFF. CDR3 nucleotides: TGCAGCGTTGTTAGGGGACTCTGGGGGACTGAAGCTTTCTTT.

The chain employs TRBV6-6 and TRBJ2-1, with 11 bases that match TRBD2. Trimming removed 2 bases from V and 7 bases from J; junction bases left unmatched: 7. CDR3 length: 16 residues. Germline CDR1 and CDR2: MNHNY and SVGAGI (reference sequence). The CDR3 region is CASSYELAGGWNEQFF. In nucleotides, the CDR3 is TGTGCCAGCAGTTACGAATTAGCGGGGGGGTGGAATGAGCAGTTCTTC.

V and J are TRBV7-9 and TRBJ2-3; D gene unclear. The CDR3 has 14 residues. Germline CDR1 and CDR2: SEHNR and FQNEAQ (reference sequence). Between the trimmed V and J ends, which lost 1 base and 4 bases, there was a span of 9 bases. The CDR3 DNA is TGTGCCAGCAGCTTAGGGCAGATTCCAGATACGCAGTATTTT. This translates into CASSLGQIPDTQYF.

The V gene is TRBV7-9, the J gene TRBJ2-1; 11 nucleotides agree with TRBD1. The junction had 11 bases not matched to a gene; V was cut back by 1 base and J by 6 bases. The CDR3 has 18 residues. CDR1 is SEHNR and CDR2 is FQNEAQ in the germline V gene (reference sequence). CDR3 region: CASSLVWTGGPTFNEQFF. For the CDR3, the DNA is TGTGCCAGCAGCTTAGTTTGGACAGGGGGCCCTACTTTCAATGAGCAGTTCTTC. Drawing the rest from reference TRBV7-9 and TRBJ2-1, the complete variable domain is DTGVSQNPRHKITKRGQNVTFRCDPISEHNRLYWYRQTLGQGPEFLTYFQNEAQLEKSRLLSDRFSAERPKGSFSTLEIQRTEQGDSAMYLCASSLVWTGGPTFNEQFFGPGTRLTVL.

The genes are TRBV9 and TRBJ2-7; 9 bases map to TRBD2. Germline V gene data show CDR1 as SGDLS and CDR2 as YYNGEE. This CDR3 is 16 amino acids long. With V trimmed by 0 bases and J by 2 bases, 6 bases remained unmatched. CDR3: CASSVGPSGDAYEQYF. In DNA, the CDR3 is TGTGCCAGCAGCGTAGGACCTAGCGGGGATGCCTACGAGCAGTACTTC.

The gene calls are TRBV5-1 and TRBJ2-3; TRBD2 matches 7 bases. The germline gives CDR1 SGHRS, CDR2 YFSETQ. The trim removed 0 bases at V and 1 base at J, leaving 2 bases unmatched. The CDR3 spans 15 residues. The CDR3 here is CASSLGDYRTDTQYF. The CDR3 bases are TGCGCCAGCAGCTTGGGGGACTACCGCACAGATACGCAGTATTTT.

The chain couples TRBV5-6 to TRBJ1-2, with D possibly TRBD1 on 6 matching bases. CDR3 length: 12 residues. V lost 8 bases and J lost 1, with 9 bases in between. The germline V gene has CDR1 SGHDT and CDR2 YYEEEE. The CDR3 region is CARQGNNYGYTF. CDR3 coding DNA: TGTGCCAGACAGGGTAATAACTATGGCTACACCTTC.

The gene calls are TRBV11-3 and TRBJ2-2; 10 nucleotides agree with TRBD1. V lost 6 bases, J lost 0 bases, and 4 bases stayed unmatched. The CDR3 runs to 16 residues. Looked up from germline, CDR1 is SGHNT and CDR2 is YENEEA. This CDR3 reads CASRPGTGANTGELFF. Here the CDR3 DNA reads TGTGCCAGCAGGCCCGGGACAGGGGCGAACACCGGGGAGCTGTTTTTT. Full variable domain (remainder filled in from reference TRBV11-3 and TRBJ2-2): EAGVVQSPRYKIIEKKQPVAFWCNPISGHNTLYWYLQNLGQGPELLIRYENEEAVDDSQLPKDRFSAERLKGVDSTLKIQPAELGDSAVYLCASRPGTGANTGELFFGEGSRLTVL.

The rearrangement uses TRBV11-2 and TRBJ2-2; 7 nucleotides line up with TRBD1. CDR1 is SGHAT and CDR2 is FQNNGV in the germline V gene. The CDR3 runs to 17 residues. V shed 3 bases, J shed 5 bases, and the junction held 12 bases outside the gene matches. The CDR3 loop reads CASSFLFGQEETGELFF. The CDR3 nucleotides read TGTGCCAGCAGCTTTCTTTTCGGACAGGAAGAAACCGGGGAGCTGTTTTTT.

Comment on this clone: This sample includes further DNA sequences coding for the same CDR3. The chain is built from TRBV7-9 and TRBJ2-7, with D possibly matching TRBD1 (5 bases). This CDR3 spans 12 amino acids. V lost 1 base and J 4 bases, leaving 5 bases between the germline ends. Per germline, CDR1 SEHNR and CDR2 FQNEAQ (reference sequence). The CDR3 is CASSLGTYEQYF. CDR3 DNA: TGTGCCAGCAGCTTAGGGACATACGAGCAGTACTTC.

This chain joins TRBV18 and TRBJ1-1, with a possible D match to TRBD1 (6 bases). The CDR3 has 14 residues. Trimming took 3 bases from V and 3 from J, leaving 11 bases between them. Germline CDR1 and CDR2: KGHSH and LQKENI. CDR3 in amino acids: CASSPGARDTEAFF. As DNA, the CDR3 is TGTGCCAGCTCACCGGGGGCGCGGGACACTGAAGCTTTCTTT.

The chain couples TRBV2 to TRBJ2-7, with TRBD1 matching 8 bases. The germline V gene has CDR1 SNHLY and CDR2 FYNNEI. J was trimmed by 4 bases and V by 7 bases; bases with no gene match: 12. The CDR3 totals 15 residues. The CDR3 nucleotides are TGTGCCAGCACTCCACGTACAGGGGGTCGGTACGAGCAGTACTTC. Translation: CASTPRTGGRYEQYF.

The table lists this clone with a few counts. This sequence joins TRBV7-2 and TRBJ2-7, with 7 bases identical to TRBD1. Trimming took 4 bases from V and 3 from J; bases not matched to a gene: 3. From germline, CDR1 is SGHTA and CDR2 FQGNSA. The CDR3 is 13 amino acids. The CDR3 DNA sequence: TGTGCCAGCAGCTCGGGACAGCACTACGAGCAGTACTTC. It codes for CASSSGQHYEQYF. Variable domain in full (rest from reference TRBV7-2 and TRBJ2-7): GAGVSQSPSNKVTEKGKDVELRCDPISGHTALYWYRQSLGQGLEFLIYFQGNSAPDKSGLPSDRFSAERTGGSVSTLTIQRTQQEDSAVYLCASSSGQHYEQYFGPGTRLTVT.

The count of this clone is one. The CDR3 spells CASSQFSTGAPLPNYGYTF. In DNA form, the CDR3 reads TGTGCCAGCAGCCAATTTTCGACAGGAGCACCACTTCCAAACTATGGCTACACCTTC. This rearrangement joins TRBV4-2 to TRBJ1-2, with a tentative D call TRBD1 (6 bases). Trimming removed 2 bases at V and 2 bases at J, with 24 bases between. Germline assignment: CDR1 LGHNA and CDR2 YNFKEQ. CDR3 length: 19 amino acids.

This sequence joins TRBV5-1 and TRBJ1-1; a weak D match, TRBD1 (6 bases). Germline lookup yields CDR1 SGHRS and CDR2 YFSETQ. Trimming cost V 0 bases and J 0 bases, with 12 bases left between them. The CDR3 length is 16 residues. CDR3 in DNA: TGCGCCAGCAGCTTGGCCGGGACACGCATGAACACTGAAGCTTTCTTT. Amino acid sequence: CASSLAGTRMNTEAFF.

The chain combines TRBV7-3 with TRBJ2-2; D perhaps matches TRBD2 (7 bases). The V end lost 1 base, the J end lost 0 bases, and 12 bases lay between the germline ends. The germline V gene has CDR1 SGHTA and CDR2 FQGTGA. The CDR3 is made up of 17 amino acids. CDR3 protein: CASSLKGGSPNTGELFF. The CDR3 DNA reads TGTGCCAGCAGCTTAAAGGGGGGGTCTCCGAACACCGGGGAGCTGTTTTTT.

The chain employs TRBV6-6 and TRBJ1-3; TRBD1 is a possible D gene (6 bases). Trimming cost V 2 bases and J 0 bases, with 11 bases left between them. The CDR3 has 16 amino acids. The V gene's germline CDR1 is MNHNY and CDR2 SVGAGI (reference sequence). The CDR3 loop reads CASSYPPGVSGNTIYF. In nucleotides, the CDR3 is TGTGCCAGCAGTTACCCGCCAGGGGTCTCTGGAAACACCATATATTTT.

The chain carries TRBV5-1 and TRBJ2-1; TRBD1 might be the D (7 bases). The length of the CDR3 is 15 residues. Trimming removed 4 bases at V and 3 bases at J, with 14 bases between. Per the germline V gene, CDR1 is SGHRS and CDR2 is YFSETQ. The CDR3 sequence is CASSPTGEDYNEQFF. Written as DNA, the CDR3 is TGCGCCAGCAGCCCCACAGGGGAGGACTACAATGAGCAGTTCTTC.

This chain connects TRBV5-6 to TRBJ1-1; tentative D call: TRBD1 (5 bases). Germline lookup yields CDR1 SGHDT and CDR2 YYEEEE. Trimming stripped 6 bases from V and 2 bases from J, with 17 bases between. The length of the CDR3 is 15 residues. The CDR3 here is CASNPQGPTNTEAFF. CDR3 DNA sequence: TGTGCCAGCAACCCCCAGGGTCCAACAAACACTGAAGCTTTCTTT.

The chain joins TRBV30 to TRBJ1-5; D uncertain. CDR1 is GTSNPN, CDR2 SVGIG, per germline (reference sequence). Trimming removed 0 bases at V and 9 bases at J, with 15 bases between. The CDR3 is 14 residues long. The DNA for the CDR3 is TGTGCCTGGAGTGTTGAGGCAGTATATAGGCCCCAGCATTTT. Protein sequence: CAWSVEAVYRPQHF.

This clone appeared a single time. The chain links TRBV11-2 to TRBJ1-2, with unresolved D. Per the germline V gene, CDR1 is SGHAT and CDR2 is FQNNGV. There are 13 residues in the CDR3. Deletions cut 5 bases from V and 8 bases from J, with 15 bases between. This chain's CDR3 is CASSPDTAFGYTF. The CDR3 DNA reads as TGTGCCAGCAGCCCCGACACGGCTTTCGGCTACACCTTC. The full variable domain, with the rest looked up from reference TRBV11-2 and TRBJ1-2, is EAGVAQSPRYKIIEKRQSVAFWCNPISGHATLYWYQQILGQGPKLLIQFQNNGVVDDSQLPKDRFSAERLKGVDSTLKIQPAKLEDSAVYLCASSPDTAFGYTFGSGTRLTVV.

The chain employs TRBV4-3 and TRBJ1-2; no definite D call. CDR1 and CDR2 (germline): LGHNA, YSLEER. Between the trimmed V and J ends, which lost 1 base and 4 bases, there was a span of 16 bases. This CDR3 has 16 amino acids. The CDR3 loop is CASSQGAYGLSYGYTF. CDR3 DNA: TGCGCCAGCAGCCAAGGTGCTTATGGACTGTCCTATGGCTACACCTTC.

This chain uses TRBV6-1 with TRBJ2-5; 9 bases match TRBD2. The CDR3 has 18 amino acids. CDR1 and CDR2 from the germline V gene are MNHNS and SASEGT. V trimming: 0 bases; J trimming: 4 bases; junction bases outside the gene matches: 12. The CDR3 DNA reads as TGTGCCAGCAGTGAAGCGACGGTAGCGGGGGACCCACGAGAGACCCAGTACTTC. Its protein is CASSEATVAGDPRETQYF.

This chain links TRBV19 with TRBJ2-7; TRBD1 matches 8 bases. The CDR3 contains 14 residues. Germline CDR1 LNHDA, CDR2 SQIVND (reference sequence). The V segment lost 5 bases and the J segment 7 bases; nucleotides outside the gene matches: 10. For the CDR3, the DNA is TGTGCCAGTAGTTCTTGGACAGGGATAGGGGAGCAGTACTTC. Its protein is CASSSWTGIGEQYF.